Presented here are 20 T cell receptor beta chains from one specimen sequenced in a study of cytomegalovirus exposure and HLA in healthy donors. The table came from immunoSEQ multiplex PCR; TCRdb's copy has only in-frame clones and leaves some out. The profile shows 60,000 to 85,000 clones, nearly 95% of them singletons. Sequenced: PBMCs. These receptors originate from a man aged 18 to 30 in good health and CMV-seropositive.

Of note for this clone: Mismatch with germline at one junction end may stem from a read error. The chain has TRBV28 and TRBJ1-5; tentative D call: TRBD1 (6 bases). CDR3 size: 13 residues. Germline-derived CDR1 and CDR2 are MDHEN and SYDVKM. For the CDR3, the DNA is TGTGCCAGCACGGGCCAGGGGTATCAGGCCCAGCATTTT. Its translation: CASTGQGYQAQHF.

This clone has just one count. This rearrangement joins TRBV7-8 to TRBJ2-5; D is ambiguous. CDR1 is SGHVS, CDR2 FQNEAQ, per germline. The CDR3 consists of 15 residues. V was pared by 2 bases and J by 3 bases, with 13 bases between. This chain's CDR3 is CASSLMGSGEETQYF. CDR3 DNA sequence: TGTGCCAGCAGCTTAATGGGCTCCGGTGAAGAGACCCAGTACTTC.

This chain connects TRBV7-8 to TRBJ1-2; no definite D call. This CDR3 contains 15 residues. Germline CDR1 and CDR2: SGHVS and FQNEAQ. V lost 4 bases and J lost 5, with 17 bases in between. The CDR3 here is CASSSSDGGLYGYTF. The CDR3 coding sequence is TGTGCCAGCAGCTCTTCTGACGGAGGGTTGTATGGCTACACCTTC. Filled out from reference TRBV7-8 and TRBJ1-2, the complete variable domain reads GAGVSQSPRYKVAKRGQDVALRCDPISGHVSLFWYQQALGQGPEFLTYFQNEAQLDKSGLPSDRFFAERPEGSVSTLKIQRTQQEDSAVYLCASSSSDGGLYGYTFGSGTRLTVV.

The J gene is TRBJ1-2, the V gene TRBV11-3, with TRBD1 identical over 7 bases. This CDR3 region has 17 residues. The germline CDR1 and CDR2 sequences are SGHNT and YENEEA. V dropped 1 base and J dropped 5; count of bases not matched to a gene: 13. The CDR3 protein is CASSLGLSGQRYYGYTF. As DNA, the CDR3 is TGTGCCAGCAGCTTAGGTTTATCGGGACAGCGATATTATGGCTACACCTTC.

V usage is TRBV7-6 and J usage is TRBJ1-1; 8 nucleotides agree with TRBD1. The CDR3 is 15 amino acids. Germline V gene sequence: CDR1 SGHVS, CDR2 FNYEAQ. The trim removed 1 base at V and 1 base at J, leaving 2 bases unmatched. DNA of the CDR3: TGTGCCAGCAGCTTAGGGGGGACAGGGAACACTGAAGCTTTCTTT. Encoded protein: CASSLGGTGNTEAFF.

The chain combines TRBV19 with TRBJ1-5; 7 nucleotides match TRBD1. The CDR3 has 15 residues. Per germline, CDR1 LNHDA and CDR2 SQIVND (reference sequence). The trim removed 5 bases at V and 4 bases at J, leaving 8 bases unmatched. Written as DNA, the CDR3 is TGTGCCAGTAGTTCCCTCGTCAGGGGGAATCAGCCCCAGCATTTT. Its translation: CASSSLVRGNQPQHF.

The chain couples TRBV28 to TRBJ2-7, with a weak D call TRBD2 (5 bases). This CDR3 contains 13 residues. Trimming cost V 7 bases and J 0 bases, with 10 bases left between them. CDR1 is MDHEN and CDR2 is SYDVKM in the germline V gene. As DNA, the CDR3 is TGTGCCAGCACCCTCGGGAACTCCTACGAGCAGTACTTC. As protein: CASTLGNSYEQYF. Filled out from reference TRBV28 and TRBJ2-7, the complete variable domain reads DVKVTQSSRYLVKRTGEKVFLECVQDMDHENMFWYRQDPGLGLRLIYFSYDVKMKEKGDIPEGYSVSREKKERFSLILESASTNQTSMYLCASTLGNSYEQYFGPGTRLTVT.

The chain combines TRBV18 with TRBJ2-7, with 7 bases lining up with TRBD1. This CDR3 contains 13 residues. With 3 bases clipped from V and 4 bases from J, the junction kept 3 bases outside the gene matches. Looked up from germline, CDR1 is KGHSH and CDR2 is LQKENI. CDR3 DNA: TGTGCCAGCTCACCGGGGACAGATTACGAGCAGTACTTC. Translated: CASSPGTDYEQYF.

This clone was found once. This sequence joins TRBV6-5 and TRBJ2-7, with D tentatively TRBD1 (6 bases). The germline V and J ends were trimmed by 0 bases and 2 bases, with 8 bases remaining between them. This CDR3 has 14 amino acids. Germline lookup yields CDR1 MNHEY and CDR2 SVGAGI. As DNA, the CDR3 is TGTGCCAGCAGTTACTCGGACAGTACCTACGAGCAGTACTTC. Protein: CASSYSDSTYEQYF.

The chain couples TRBV6-5 to TRBJ2-7; D not certain. The germline V gene encodes CDR1 MNHEY and CDR2 SVGAGI. The CDR3 loop spans 11 amino acids. V was clipped by 5 bases and J by 3 bases, with 5 bases between them. CDR3 DNA sequence: TGTGCCAGCAGTAGCCTCTACGAGCAGTACTTC. Translated, it gives CASSSLYEQYF.

This chain uses TRBV29-1 with TRBJ2-1, with D hard to call. The germline V gene encodes CDR1 SQVTM and CDR2 ANQGSEA. This CDR3 spans 11 amino acids. V was trimmed by 1 base and J by 8 bases, leaving 6 bases between them. CDR3 bases: TGCAGCGTTGAAGGTGCGGATGAGCAGTTCTTC. Amino acid sequence: CSVEGADEQFF.

This chain uses TRBV10-3 with TRBJ2-3; 9 nucleotides agree with TRBD1. J gave up 0 bases and V 8 bases, and 9 bases lay outside the gene matches. Germline lookup yields CDR1 ENHRY and CDR2 SYGVKD. The CDR3 runs 16 residues. CDR3 residues: CAIGARTGESTDTQYF. Here the CDR3 DNA reads TGTGCCATCGGGGCTAGGACAGGGGAGAGCACAGATACGCAGTATTTT.

This clone turned up a few times. The chain couples TRBV6-1 to TRBJ1-2; 7 bases align to TRBD1. The CDR3 length is 17 residues. In germline, CDR1 is MNHNS, CDR2 SASEGT. The V and J ends lost 0 bases and 8 bases, in that order; junction bases with no gene match: 15. The CDR3 nucleotides read TGTGCCAGCAGTGAAGCCTCTGAGGGGGCGGTTCGTGCCGGCTACACCTTC. This encodes CASSEASEGAVRAGYTF.

This chain links TRBV5-5 with TRBJ1-5; 8 nucleotides line up with TRBD1. This CDR3 contains 14 residues. The V segment lost 4 bases and the J segment 7 bases; nucleotides outside the gene matches: 7. CDR1 is SGHKS, CDR2 YYEKEE, per germline (reference sequence). The CDR3 DNA sequence: TGTGCCAGCAGCACCTCAGGGGGCGGGCAGCCCCAGCATTTT. This encodes CASSTSGGGQPQHF. Looking up the rest from reference TRBV5-5 and TRBJ1-5 gives the full variable domain: DAGVTQSPTHLIKTRGQQVTLRCSPISGHKSVSWYQQVLGQGPQFIFQYYEKEERGRGNFPDRFSARQFPNYSSELNVNALLLGDSALYLCASSTSGGGQPQHFGDGTRLSIL.

V and J are TRBV27 and TRBJ1-5; 8 bases agree with TRBD1. V lost 0 bases, J lost 3 bases, and 7 bases stayed unmatched. The CDR3 runs to 17 residues. Germline lookup yields CDR1 MNHEY and CDR2 SMNVEV (reference sequence). The CDR3 region has the DNA TGTGCCAGCAGTTTATCATCCAGGGGGCATGTCAATCAGCCCCAGCATTTT. This translates into CASSLSSRGHVNQPQHF.

This chain uses TRBV5-6 with TRBJ1-2; TRBD1 agrees at 7 bases. Germline V gene lookup returns CDR1 SGHDT and CDR2 YYEEEE. The CDR3 contains 16 residues. The junction had 14 bases not matched to a gene; V was cut back by 4 bases and J by 5 bases. The CDR3 DNA reads TGTGCCAGCAGCCCAAGTGACGGGACAGAACAGTATGGCTACACCTTC. This codes for CASSPSDGTEQYGYTF. The full variable domain, with the rest looked up from reference TRBV5-6 and TRBJ1-2, is DAGVTQSPTHLIKTRGQQVTLRCSPKSGHDTVSWYQQALGQGPQFIFQYYEEEERQRGNFPDRFSGHQFPNYSSELNVNALLLGDSALYLCASSPSDGTEQYGYTFGSGTRLTVV.

J is TRBJ2-2 and V is TRBV29-1, with a tentative D call TRBD2 (5 bases). The germline V gene encodes CDR1 SQVTM and CDR2 ANQGSEA. The CDR3 totals 13 residues. The CDR3, as DNA: TGCAACACGAGGGCAGGCCGCACCGGGGAGCTGTTTTTT. Translating it yields CNTRAGRTGELFF.

The V gene is TRBV6-1, the J gene TRBJ1-4; 7 bases align to TRBD1. CDR3 length: 15 residues. J was trimmed by 6 bases and V by 1 base; bases with no gene match: 5. Germline V gene data show CDR1 as MNHNS and CDR2 as SASEGT. DNA for the CDR3: TGTGCCAGCAGTGAAGTCGACAGGGACGATGAAAAACTGTTTTTT. Amino acid sequence: CASSEVDRDDEKLFF.

CDR3 sequence: CASGLVQGRPGELFF. The CDR3 DNA reads as TGTGCTAGTGGTTTGGTACAGGGTCGACCCGGGGAGCTGTTTTTT. V usage is TRBV12-5 and J usage is TRBJ2-2; D is possibly TRBD1 (6 bases). Between the trimmed V and J ends, which lost 0 bases and 6 bases, there was a span of 11 bases. This CDR3 is built from 15 residues. Germline loops: CDR1 LGHNT, CDR2 FRNRAP.

V and J are TRBV29-1 and TRBJ2-1; the match to TRBD2 covers 12 bases. The CDR3 is made up of 15 amino acids. The V gene's germline CDR1 is SQVTM and CDR2 ANQGSEA. V lost 6 bases, J lost 9 bases, and 12 bases stayed unmatched. The CDR3 nucleotides read TGCAGCGTCCCGGGACTAGCGGGCCCCCGAGGTGAGCAGTTCTTC. It translates to CSVPGLAGPRGEQFF.